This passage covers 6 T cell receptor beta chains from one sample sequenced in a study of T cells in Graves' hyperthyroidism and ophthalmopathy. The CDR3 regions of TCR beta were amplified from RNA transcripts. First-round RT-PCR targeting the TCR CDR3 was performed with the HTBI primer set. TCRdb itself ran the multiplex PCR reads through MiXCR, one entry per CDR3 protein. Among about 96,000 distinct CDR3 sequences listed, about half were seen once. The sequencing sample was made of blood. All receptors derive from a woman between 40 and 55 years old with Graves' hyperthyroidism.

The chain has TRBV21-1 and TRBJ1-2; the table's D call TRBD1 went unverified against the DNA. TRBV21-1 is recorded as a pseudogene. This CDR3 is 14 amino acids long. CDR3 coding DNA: TGTGCCAGCAGCAGAAGGACAGGGGTCATTGGCTACACCTTC. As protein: CASSRRTGVIGYTF.

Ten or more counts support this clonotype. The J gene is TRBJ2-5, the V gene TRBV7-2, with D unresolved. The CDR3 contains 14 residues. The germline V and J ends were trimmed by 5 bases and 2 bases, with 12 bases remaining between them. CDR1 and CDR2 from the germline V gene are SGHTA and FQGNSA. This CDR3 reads CASSKISSQETQYF. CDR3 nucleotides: TGTGCCAGCAGCAAAATTAGTTCTCAAGAGACCCAGTACTTC. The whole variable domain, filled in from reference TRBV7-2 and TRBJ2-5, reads GAGVSQSPSNKVTEKGKDVELRCDPISGHTALYWYRQSLGQGLEFLIYFQGNSAPDKSGLPSDRFSAERTGGSVSTLTIQRTQQEDSAVYLCASSKISSQETQYFGPGTRLLVL.

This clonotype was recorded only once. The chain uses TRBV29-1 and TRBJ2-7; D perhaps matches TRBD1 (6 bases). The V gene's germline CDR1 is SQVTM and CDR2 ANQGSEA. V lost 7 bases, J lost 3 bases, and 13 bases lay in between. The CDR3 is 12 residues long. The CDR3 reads CSAVGGLYEQYF. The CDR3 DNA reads TGCAGCGCCGTAGGGGGTCTCTACGAGCAGTACTTC.

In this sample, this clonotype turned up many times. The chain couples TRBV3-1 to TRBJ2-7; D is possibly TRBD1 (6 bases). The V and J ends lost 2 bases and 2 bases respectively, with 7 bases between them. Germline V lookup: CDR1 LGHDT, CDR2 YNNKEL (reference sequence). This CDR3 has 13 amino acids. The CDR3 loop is CASSQQGPYEQYF. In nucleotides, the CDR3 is TGTGCCAGCAGCCAACAGGGGCCCTACGAGCAGTACTTC.

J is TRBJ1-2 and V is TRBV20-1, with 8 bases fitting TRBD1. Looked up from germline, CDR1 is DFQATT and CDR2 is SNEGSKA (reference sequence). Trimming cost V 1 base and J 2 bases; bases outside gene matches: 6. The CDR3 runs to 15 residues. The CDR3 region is CSARGGTGTNYGYTF. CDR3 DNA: TGCAGTGCTAGAGGCGGGACAGGTACCAACTATGGCTACACCTTC.

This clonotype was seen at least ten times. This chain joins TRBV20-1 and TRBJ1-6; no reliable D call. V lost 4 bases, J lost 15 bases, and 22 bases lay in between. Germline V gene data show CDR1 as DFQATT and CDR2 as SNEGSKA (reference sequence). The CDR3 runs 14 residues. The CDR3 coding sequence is TGCAGTGCTATCCCGATCGGACGGGAGAACGACCTCCACTTT. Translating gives CSAIPIGRENDLHF.